Reported below is one TCR beta chain. What this receptor recognizes is not known. It has no much larger one-base neighbor in the sample; base qualities were not kept. These data are taken from a study of technical replicates of blood from a few donors (dated by TCRdb to about 2017). From cysteine to phenylalanine, the CDR3 is 13 amino acids long. Only the CDR3 region is kept as DNA, spanning 39 bases read in frame from base 1. Per the germline V gene, KGHSH is the CDR1 and LQKENI is the CDR2. Trimming at the junction amounts to 8 bases on V and 5 bases on J, and the germline ends lie 12 bases apart. Receptor libraries were prepared by the immunoSEQ multiplex PCR assay. TCRdb obtained this table from immuneACCESS and retained in-frame rearrangements with V and J assigned. These tables miss some clones; where compared with another copy, unresolved V genes account for less than half of the shortfall, and the remainder is unexplained. This sample lists 80,000 to 95,000 clones; 96% were detected once. The top ten constitute about 0.31% of the sample.

The receptor's source is a human donor in good health. The sequenced material came from T cells isolated from PBMCs. The chain joins TRBV18 to TRBJ2-2; the D gene remains uncertain. The sequence in DNA is TGTGCCAGCCACGAGAGCCTTACCGGGGAGCTGTTTTTT. This is translated as CASHESLTGELFF.